These 6 T cell receptor beta chains came from one sample sequenced in a study of shared clonotypes between healthy human individuals. TCRdb's copy holds only in-frame clones and misses some; the assay was immunoSEQ multiplex PCR. Among about 2.1 million clones listed, under 95% were seen once. CD45RO-negative, CCR7-positively selected cells formed the naive CD8 fraction, excluding terminally differentiated effector memory CD45RA+ cells. The sequenced sample was naive CD8+ T cells from PBMCs. These receptors all stem from a man younger than 35 in good health. Some clones in this sample may be carry-over from other donors' samples.

This clone was observed once. The chain employs TRBV30 and TRBJ2-7; 7 bases map to TRBD1. Losses at the gene ends were 1 base for V and 2 bases for J; bases not matched to a gene: 8. Germline V gene sequence: CDR1 GTSNPN, CDR2 SVGIG (reference sequence). The CDR3 runs 15 residues. In nucleotides, the CDR3 is TGTGCCTGGAGTGATAAGGGGGCTATTCCCTACGAGCAGTACTTC. Translating it yields CAWSDKGAIPYEQYF.

This clone was found once. The J gene is TRBJ2-7, the V gene TRBV5-1; TRBD2 matches at 8 bases. The CDR3 totals 17 residues. With V trimmed by 4 bases and J by 2 bases, 14 bases remained unmatched. Germline-derived CDR1 and CDR2 are SGHRS and YFSETQ. CDR3 residues: CASSPPQVGRAAYEQYF. In DNA form, the CDR3 reads TGCGCCAGCAGCCCCCCGCAAGTCGGGAGGGCCGCCTACGAGCAGTACTTC. Full variable domain (remainder filled in from reference TRBV5-1 and TRBJ2-7): KAGVTQTPRYLIKTRGQQVTLSCSPISGHRSVSWYQQTPGQGLQFLFEYFSETQRNKGNFPGRFSGRQFSNSRSEMNVSTLELGDSALYLCASSPPQVGRAAYEQYFGPGTRLTVT.

The chain combines TRBV7-9 with TRBJ2-3, with 10 bases fitting TRBD1. The V and J ends lost 8 bases and 6 bases, in that order; junction bases with no gene match: 8. The CDR3 extends over 14 amino acids. Germline values: CDR1 SEHNR, CDR2 FQNEAQ (reference sequence). Here the CDR3 reads CASEGTGVTDTQYF. The CDR3 nucleotides are TGTGCCAGCGAAGGGACAGGGGTAACGGATACGCAGTATTTT. The full variable domain, rest sourced from reference TRBV7-9 and TRBJ2-3, is DTGVSQNPRHKITKRGQNVTFRCDPISEHNRLYWYRQTLGQGPEFLTYFQNEAQLEKSRLLSDRFSAERPKGSFSTLEIQRTEQGDSAMYLCASEGTGVTDTQYFGPGTRLTVL.

This rearrangement joins TRBV25-1 to TRBJ2-1; D is unresolved. The CDR3 extends over 11 amino acids. Deletions cut 8 bases from V and 9 bases from J, with 11 bases between. Per the germline V gene, CDR1 is MGHDK and CDR2 is SYGVNS. The CDR3 sequence: CASGRWPEQFF. In DNA form, the CDR3 reads TGTGCCAGCGGCCGTTGGCCTGAGCAGTTCTTC.

The gene calls are TRBV5-6 and TRBJ2-7; D not certain. The CDR3 has 12 residues. Deletions cut 2 bases from V and 7 bases from J, with 10 bases between. The germline gives CDR1 SGHDT, CDR2 YYEEEE. This CDR3 is CASSFRVEEQYF. DNA of the CDR3: TGTGCCAGCAGCTTCCGTGTAGAAGAGCAGTACTTC. Looking up the rest from reference TRBV5-6 and TRBJ2-7 gives the full variable domain: DAGVTQSPTHLIKTRGQQVTLRCSPKSGHDTVSWYQQALGQGPQFIFQYYEEEERQRGNFPDRFSGHQFPNYSSELNVNALLLGDSALYLCASSFRVEEQYFGPGTRLTVT.

The chain joins TRBV9 to TRBJ1-1, with D possibly TRBD1 on 5 matching bases. The germline CDR1 and CDR2 sequences are SGDLS and YYNGEE. The CDR3 runs to 13 residues. V was shortened by 4 bases and J by 5 bases, with 12 bases between the two germline ends. The CDR3 nucleotides read TGTGCCAGCAGCACGGGGGACGCGACTGAAGCTTTCTTT. Protein product: CASSTGDATEAFF.